The sequence of this TCR beta chain was determined in a study of identical twins. Study-level findings and limits: Invariant populations such as MAIT and iNKT cells could partly muddle zero-insertion analyses.

This clonotype was seen repeatedly, ten times or more. Its antigen is undetermined. V lost 3 bases and J 0 bases, leaving 11 bases between the germline ends. The germline gives CDR1 SQVTM, CDR2 ANQGSEA. The CDR3 length is 14 residues. MiXCR, run by TCRdb on the 5' RACE reads, gives a single entry per CDR3 protein. The sample lists 150,000 or so distinct CDR3 sequences; under 4.5% were seen once. The source is a man aged 18 to 30 in good health. The chain uses TRBV29-1 and TRBJ1-1; tentatively, D is TRBD1 (5 bases). What was sequenced was memory T cells sorted from blood. CDR3 sequence: CSVERTPLNTEAFF. The CDR3 DNA reads as TGCAGCGTTGAGAGGACACCCCTGAACACTGAAGCTTTCTTT.